This T cell receptor (beta chain) derives from a study of CD8 T cell repertoires and HIV-1 epitope variants. Overall study: Each of Twenty-five Gag and Nef epitope peptides stimulated a separate culture. Autologous T cell-negative cells served as antigen-presenting cells in equal numbers. 1M T cells were kept uncultured as a baseline. Regarding the study as a whole: This assay reports beta chains of antigen-expanded cells, not T cell function.

For this clone: Its specificity is not known.

Clones were sequenced by immunoSEQ multiplex PCR, and TCRdb holds only the in-frame ones, with some missing. The sample shows around 4,000 clones, 65% to 80% of them seen only once. This clonotype was obtained from a male donor with HIV. Material for sequencing was cultured CD8+ T cells derived from PBMCs.

DNA for the CDR3: TGTGCCAGCAGCCCTTGGCCGGTAGAATTGGACTATGGCTACACCTTC. This encodes CASSPWPVELDYGYTF. The chain uses TRBV4-2 and TRBJ1-2; D unresolved. Trimming took 4 bases from V and 3 from J, leaving 18 bases between them. The length of the CDR3 is 16 residues. Germline V gene lookup returns CDR1 LGHNA and CDR2 YNFKEQ.